Below, one T cell receptor beta chain is given with its context. Antigen specificity is unknown. Trimming took off 6 bases at V and 1 base at J, with 13 bases between the two ends. This CDR3 spans 15 amino acids. Germline V CDR1 and CDR2: SNHLY, FYNNEI. This record belongs to a study of cytomegalovirus exposure and HLA in healthy donors. Turning to the study itself: The 120 or so validation repertoires used the same platform as the roughly 720 first-cohort repertoires (as reported by a later analysis). Findings and caveats of the study: CMV antigen specificity was confirmed in vitro for three CMV-associated chains. Some 150 TCR beta chains were listed as cytomegalovirus-associated.

Sequenced by immunoSEQ multiplex PCR; TCRdb stores in-frame clones only, minus some. There are about 98,000 clones in the sample; roughly nine tenths occur only once, and under 4.5% lies in the top ten. Sequenced input: PBMCs. The chain is built from TRBV2 and TRBJ1-5; a weak D match, TRBD1 (6 bases). The receptor was isolated from a woman aged 25 to 39 in good health and CMV-seronegative. The CDR3 DNA follows: TGTGCCAGCAGCGTCGGCAGGGGAAGCAATCAGCCCCAGCATTTT. As protein: CASSVGRGSNQPQHF.